This T cell receptor beta chain stems from a study of cytomegalovirus exposure and HLA in healthy donors. V trimming: 3 bases; J trimming: 7 bases; junction bases outside the gene matches: 9. This CDR3 has 16 residues. Germline lookup yields CDR1 LNHDA and CDR2 SQIVND (reference sequence). The PCR employed 60 Vbeta primers together with 13 Jbeta primers. TCRdb's table, derived via immunoSEQ multiplex PCR, lists solely in-frame clones and lacks some. Of 100,000 to 150,000 clones in the sample, around 79% were seen once. The clonotype comes from a woman in her thirties or forties in good health and CMV-seropositive. The gene calls are TRBV19 and TRBJ1-4; TRBD1 matches 9 bases. The sample comprised PBMCs. CDR3 coding DNA: TGTGCCAGTAGTATCCAAGGACAGGGGTTAACTGAAAAACTGTTTTTT. It yields the protein CASSIQGQGLTEKLFF.